A single sample gave rise to the 25 T cell receptor beta chains below, sequenced in a study of T cells in Graves' hyperthyroidism and ophthalmopathy. RNA transcripts provided the source from which TCR beta CDR3 regions were amplified. First-round RT-PCR of the TCR CDR3 relied on the HTBI primer set. TCRdb reprocessed the multiplex PCR reads via MiXCR and lists one record per CDR3 protein. The data hold around 450,000 distinct CDR3 sequences, with 15% to 18% observed a single time. Sequencing was done on a sample of blood. These receptors all come from a woman between 18 and 29 years old with Graves' hyperthyroidism.

This clonotype occurred many times. The CDR3 nucleotides read TGTGCCAGCAGCCAGACCAGGGAGAGGGAGCTGTTTTTT. It translates to CASSQTRERELFF. This chain uses TRBV3-1 with TRBJ2-2; D is possibly TRBD1 or TRBD2 (5 bases each). The germline gives CDR1 LGHDT, CDR2 YNNKEL (reference sequence). Trimming pared 3 bases from V and 9 bases from J, leaving 11 bases between. There are 13 residues in the CDR3.

This clonotype was found many times. The CDR3 DNA reads as TGTGCCTGGACGGTTGGGACAGAAGAGTACGAGCAGTACTTC. It codes for CAWTVGTEEYEQYF. This chain links TRBV30 with TRBJ2-7; TRBD1 matches 7 bases. Germline CDR1 and CDR2: GTSNPN and SVGIG (reference sequence). The length of the CDR3 is 14 residues. J lost 4 bases, V lost 4 bases, and 10 bases had no gene match.

This clonotype was observed at least ten times. This chain links TRBV28 with TRBJ1-3; D not resolved. The CDR3 is 12 amino acids. Germline V gene lookup returns CDR1 MDHEN and CDR2 SYDVKM. V gave up 2 bases and J gave up 8 bases, with 7 bases separating them. CDR3 DNA: TGTGCCAGCAGTTTAGCGAGGGACACCATATATTTT. This codes for CASSLARDTIYF. The whole variable domain, remainder taken from reference TRBV28 and TRBJ1-3, is DVKVTQSSRYLVKRTGEKVFLECVQDMDHENMFWYRQDPGLGLRLIYFSYDVKMKEKGDIPEGYSVSREKKERFSLILESASTNQTSMYLCASSLARDTIYFGEGSWLTVV.

This clonotype was found many times. Here the CDR3 DNA reads TGCAGTGCTAGACCCCCAAGCACACACACTGAAGCTTTCTTT. Its protein is CSARPPSTHTEAFF. V gene TRBV20-1 combines with J gene TRBJ1-1; D is uncertain. The CDR3 runs to 14 residues. Germline CDR1 and CDR2: DFQATT and SNEGSKA (reference sequence). Trimming removed 2 bases at V and 3 bases at J, with 13 bases between.

This clonotype showed up just once. The chain uses TRBV30 and TRBJ2-7; the match to TRBD2 covers 11 bases. Germline assignment: CDR1 GTSNPN and CDR2 SVGIG (reference sequence). There are 14 residues in the CDR3. V gave up 4 bases and J gave up 7 bases; unmatched junction bases: 9. CDR3 coding DNA: TGTGCCTGGACCGAGGTAGCGGGAGGGAAGGAGCAGTACTTC. Protein sequence: CAWTEVAGGKEQYF.

This chain connects TRBV5-4 to TRBJ2-7; D is undetermined. Between the trimmed V and J ends, which lost 3 bases and 1 base, there was a span of 14 bases. Per the germline V gene, CDR1 is SGHNT and CDR2 is YYREEE (reference sequence). The CDR3 contains 15 residues. CDR3 sequence reads: CASSSPESRSYEQYF. CDR3 coding DNA: TGTGCCAGCAGCTCCCCGGAATCTCGATCCTACGAGCAGTACTTC.

CDR3 coding DNA: TGTGCCAGTCCGGGACAGGGATCGAACACTGAAGCTTTCTTT. It yields the protein CASPGQGSNTEAFF. V is TRBV2 and J is TRBJ1-1; 9 nucleotides line up with TRBD1. Germline-derived CDR1 and CDR2 are SNHLY and FYNNEI. The ends lost 9 bases at V and 1 base at J; junction bases unmatched: 6. The CDR3 totals 14 residues.

The chain uses TRBV2 and TRBJ2-7; a weak D match, TRBD2 (6 bases). The germline V and J ends were trimmed by 7 bases and 8 bases, with 21 bases remaining between them. Germline values: CDR1 SNHLY, CDR2 FYNNEI. The CDR3 totals 14 residues. The CDR3 coding sequence is TGTGCCAGCATGGAGCGCGGGACCTCTTCCCAGCAGTACTTC. This gives the protein CASMERGTSSQQYF.

There are many counts of this clonotype. This chain uses TRBV20-1 with TRBJ2-1; 7 bases match TRBD2. Germline V gene lookup returns CDR1 DFQATT and CDR2 SNEGSKA (reference sequence). CDR3 length equals 13 residues. V lost 7 bases to trimming and J lost 5 bases; unmatched junction nucleotides: 8. CDR3 nucleotide sequence: TGCAGTGTTTGGACTAGTGTCGACAATGAGCAGTTCTTC. Residues: CSVWTSVDNEQFF.

This clonotype was picked up many times. The V and J genes are TRBV20-1 and TRBJ1-2; possibly TRBD1 for D (5 bases). This CDR3 region has 13 residues. The germline V gene encodes CDR1 DFQATT and CDR2 SNEGSKA (reference sequence). CDR3 amino acids: CSTISGTDYGYTF. As DNA, the CDR3 is TGCAGCACAATCTCCGGGACTGATTATGGCTACACCTTC.

This clonotype was found once. V is TRBV9 and J is TRBJ2-6; no clear D. Germline loops: CDR1 SGDLS, CDR2 YYNGEE. The length of the CDR3 is 14 residues. The V end was cut by 4 bases, the J end by 0 bases, with 5 bases between. Here the CDR3 DNA reads TGTGCCAGCAGCATTAGCTCTGGGGCCAACGTCCTGACTTTC. It encodes CASSISSGANVLTF.

The rearrangement joins TRBV12-3 or TRBV12-4 to TRBJ1-5, with D unclear. The CDR3 has 14 amino acids. Trimming stripped 3 bases from V and 0 bases from J, with 6 bases between. The CDR3 DNA is TGTGCCAGCAGTTTCAGTTATAGCAATCAGCCCCAGCATTTT. Amino acid sequence: CASSFSYSNQPQHF.

The chain couples TRBV19 to TRBJ2-2; D gene uncertain. Germline CDR1 LNHDA, CDR2 SQIVND (reference sequence). This CDR3 contains 14 residues. V gave up 8 bases and J gave up 2 bases, with 12 bases separating them. The CDR3 spells CASSREPNTGELFF. DNA for the CDR3: TGTGCCAGTTCTAGGGAACCCAACACCGGGGAGCTGTTTTTT.

The chain combines TRBV5-1 with TRBJ2-6; 12 positions agree with TRBD1. CDR1 and CDR2 from the germline V gene are SGHRS and YFSETQ. This CDR3 is built from 18 residues. The ends lost 5 bases at V and 0 bases at J; junction bases unmatched: 6. The CDR3 sequence is CASRLPGQGASGANVLTF. The CDR3 DNA reads TGCGCCAGCAGATTGCCGGGACAGGGGGCCTCTGGGGCCAACGTCCTGACTTTC. Looking up the rest from reference TRBV5-1 and TRBJ2-6 gives the full variable domain: KAGVTQTPRYLIKTRGQQVTLSCSPISGHRSVSWYQQTPGQGLQFLFEYFSETQRNKGNFPGRFSGRQFSNSRSEMNVSTLELGDSALYLCASRLPGQGASGANVLTFGAGSRLTVL.

This clonotype was recorded at least ten times. The junction differs from germline at one of its ends, possibly a read error. This sequence joins TRBV12-3 or TRBV12-4 and TRBJ2-7; tentative D call: TRBD1 (6 bases). The CDR3 is 13 amino acids. The chain's CDR3 is CASSLAGGQSKHF. The CDR3 DNA sequence: TGTGCCAGCAGTTTAGCCGGCGGACAGAGTAAACACTTC.

This clonotype was observed many times. CDR3 in amino acids: CSAKSLGTDTQYF. CDR3 coding DNA: TGCAGTGCTAAGAGCCTCGGGACAGATACGCAGTATTTT. The chain joins TRBV20-1 to TRBJ2-3; D unresolved. The CDR3 is 13 residues long. The germline gives CDR1 DFQATT, CDR2 SNEGSKA (reference sequence). The germline V and J ends were trimmed by 4 bases and 3 bases, with 11 bases remaining between them.

This clonotype was detected ten times or more. In DNA form, the CDR3 reads TGTGCCTGGCGGGGACAGGCCTCCAATCAGCCCCAGCATTTT. Protein product: CAWRGQASNQPQHF. V is TRBV30 and J is TRBJ1-5, with 8 positions matching TRBD1. The CDR3 runs 14 residues. Unmatched junction bases numbered 6, after V lost 5 bases and J lost 3 bases. The germline V gene encodes CDR1 GTSNPN and CDR2 SVGIG (reference sequence).

The table lists this clonotype with many counts. The chain uses TRBV24-1 and TRBJ2-2; no definite D call. Between the trimmed V and J ends, which lost 3 bases and 6 bases, there was a span of 10 bases. CDR1 KGHDR and CDR2 SFDVKD come from the germline V gene. CDR3 size: 14 residues. The CDR3 DNA sequence: TGTGCCACCAGTGATCCTCCCGACTCCGGGGAGCTGTTTTTT. This gives the protein CATSDPPDSGELFF.

Many counts were recorded for this clonotype. The V call is TRBV7-3, the J call TRBJ2-7; tentatively, D is TRBD1 (5 bases). The CDR3 sequence is 14 residues long. CDR1 and CDR2 from the germline V gene are SGHTA and FQGTGA. Trimming shortened V by 1 base and J by 2 bases, and 9 bases separated the two germline ends. The CDR3 region is CASSLKAGPYEQYF. CDR3 nucleotides: TGTGCCAGCAGCTTAAAGGCAGGGCCCTACGAGCAGTACTTC.

With respect to this clonotype: This may stem from a read error, because a much larger clone lies one nucleotide away. The V call is TRBV12-5, the J call TRBJ2-2; possibly TRBD2 for D (5 bases). This CDR3 is built from 11 residues. The germline V gene has CDR1 LGHNT and CDR2 FRNRAP. For the CDR3, the DNA is TGTGCTAGTGTGAACACCGGGGATCTGTTTTTT. Protein sequence: CASVNTGDLFF.

The table lists this clonotype with a few counts. The rearrangement links TRBV24-1 to TRBJ2-1, with 11 bases matching TRBD2. Per the germline V gene, CDR1 is KGHDR and CDR2 is SFDVKD. J was trimmed by 5 bases and V by 9 bases; bases with no gene match: 14. The CDR3 totals 17 residues. CDR3 nucleotide sequence: TGTGCCACCGGGAAGACTAGCGGGAAATGGGGCGACAATGAGCAGTTCTTC. Protein product: CATGKTSGKWGDNEQFF.

The chain couples TRBV19 to TRBJ2-3; D is perhaps TRBD1 (5 bases). The CDR3 has 13 residues. In germline, CDR1 is LNHDA, CDR2 SQIVND (reference sequence). V gave up 4 bases and J gave up 4 bases, with 9 bases separating them. As DNA, the CDR3 is TGTGCCAGTAGTACAGGGAAGGCAGATACGCAGTATTTT. Protein product: CASSTGKADTQYF.

This clonotype has at least ten counts. The chain recombines TRBV5-1 with TRBJ2-2; no reliable D call. The CDR3 extends over 15 amino acids. With 0 bases removed from V and 1 base from J, the gap between germline ends came to 7 bases. The germline V gene has CDR1 SGHRS and CDR2 YFSETQ. This CDR3 is CASSLALQNTGELFF. The DNA for the CDR3 is TGCGCCAGCAGCTTGGCACTTCAGAACACCGGGGAGCTGTTTTTT.

This clonotype has a count of ten or more. This sequence joins TRBV20-1 and TRBJ1-4, with D uncertain. In germline, CDR1 is DFQATT, CDR2 SNEGSKA (reference sequence). V was cut by 6 bases and J by 8 bases, with 19 bases left in between. This CDR3 is 14 amino acids long. CDR3 loop: CSAPGPPQREKLFF. In nucleotides, the CDR3 is TGCAGTGCCCCTGGACCTCCCCAAAGGGAAAAACTGTTTTTT.

This clonotype has a count of ten or more. The chain has TRBV20-1 and TRBJ1-6, with a weak D call TRBD1 (5 bases). CDR1 is DFQATT and CDR2 is SNEGSKA in the germline V gene (reference sequence). The CDR3 contains 15 residues. The V gene lost 6 bases and the J gene lost 6 bases, with 18 bases spanning the gap. CDR3 bases: TGCAGTGCAAGGCCGGACGGGGCCTTTAATTCACCCCTCCACTTT. Encoded protein: CSARPDGAFNSPLHF.